This T cell receptor beta chain came from a study of T-cell reconstitution after alpha-beta-depleted transplantation in children. This clonotype was observed many times. Its matching antigen is unknown. This CDR3 region has 12 residues. CDR1 and CDR2 from the germline V gene are SQVTM and ANQGSEA. The germline V and J ends were trimmed by 6 bases and 6 bases, with 11 bases remaining between them. TCRbeta library construction was performed incorporating unique molecular identifiers. One entry per CDR3 protein results from TCRdb running MiXCR on the PCR reads. This sample has 490,000 or so distinct CDR3 sequences, with roughly a tenth found just once. Study results and limitations: The study traced high day-60 TCRbeta diversity in some patients to surviving recipient T cells and thymic progenitors.

The sequence derives from a child aged 2 to 9 with inherited bone marrow failure, due to receive a stem cell transplant. The material was PBMCs, obtained before TCRalphabeta/CD19-depleted stem cell transplant. The V and J genes are TRBV29-1 and TRBJ1-4, with D unresolved. The CDR3 loop is CSVADGYEKLFF. CDR3 sequence (DNA): TGCAGCGTCGCGGACGGTTATGAAAAACTGTTTTTT.